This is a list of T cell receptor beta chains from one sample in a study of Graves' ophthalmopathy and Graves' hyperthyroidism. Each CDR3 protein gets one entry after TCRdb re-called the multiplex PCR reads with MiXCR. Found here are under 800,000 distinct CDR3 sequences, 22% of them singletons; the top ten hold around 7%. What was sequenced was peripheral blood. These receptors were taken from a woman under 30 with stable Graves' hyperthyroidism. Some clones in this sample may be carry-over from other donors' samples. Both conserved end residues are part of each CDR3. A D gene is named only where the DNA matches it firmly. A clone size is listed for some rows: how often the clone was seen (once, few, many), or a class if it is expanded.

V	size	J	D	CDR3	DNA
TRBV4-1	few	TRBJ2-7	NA	CASSHRAGEQYF	TGCGCCAGCAGCCACCGGGCGGGGGAGCAGTACTTC
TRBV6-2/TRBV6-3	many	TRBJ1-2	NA	CASSYSFQGRPTNYGYTF	TGTGCCAGCAGTTACTCATTTCAGGGACGACCAACTAACTATGGCTACACCTTC
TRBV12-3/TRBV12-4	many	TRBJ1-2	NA	CASSDGTEGVHTF	TGTGCCAGCAGTGACGGGACCGAAGGGGTTCACACCTTC
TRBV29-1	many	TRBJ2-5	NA	CSALNLRTQETQYF	TGCAGCGCATTGAACCTCAGGACTCAAGAGACCCAGTACTTC
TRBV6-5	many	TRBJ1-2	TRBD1	CASSYSDRGLQNYGYTF	TGTGCCAGCAGTTACTCGGACAGGGGCCTCCAAAACTATGGCTACACCTTC
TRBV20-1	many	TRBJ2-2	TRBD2	CSARRGERDTGELFF	TGCAGTGCTAGGCGGGGGGAGCGGGACACCGGGGAGCTGTTTTTT
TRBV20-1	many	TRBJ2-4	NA	CSASAQGRGVKNIQYF	TGCAGTGCTAGTGCGCAGGGGAGGGGAGTCAAAAACATTCAGTACTTC
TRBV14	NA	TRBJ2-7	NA	CASSHASEQYF	TGTGCCAGCAGCCATGCATCCGAGCAGTACTTC
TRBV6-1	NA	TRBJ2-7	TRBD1	CASSWDSHEQYF	TGTGCCAGCAGCTGGGACAGCCACGAGCAGTACTTC
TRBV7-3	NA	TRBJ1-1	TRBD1	CASSSQPGGQNTEAFF	TGTGCCAGCAGCTCTCAGCCAGGGGGCCAGAACACTGAAGCTTTCTTT
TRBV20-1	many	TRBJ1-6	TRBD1	CSARTGQGESPLHF	TGCAGTGCTAGGACGGGACAGGGGGAGTCACCCCTCCACTTT
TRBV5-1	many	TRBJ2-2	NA	CASSLDVGRESGGELFF	TGCGCCAGCAGCTTGGACGTTGGAAGGGAATCTGGCGGGGAGCTGTTTTTT
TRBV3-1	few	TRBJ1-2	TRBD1	CASSQAGTGAGYGYTF	TGTGCCAGCAGCCAAGCCGGGACAGGGGCAGGGTATGGCTACACCTTC
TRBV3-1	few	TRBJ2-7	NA	CASSQGQGFYEQYF	TGTGCCAGCAGCCAGGGTCAGGGGTTCTACGAGCAGTACTTC
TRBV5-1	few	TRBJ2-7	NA	CASSKGSYEQYF	TGCGCCAGCAGCAAGGGCTCCTACGAGCAGTACTTC
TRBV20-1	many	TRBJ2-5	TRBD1	CSARLTGKETQYF	TGCAGTGCTAGGTTGACAGGGAAAGAGACCCAGTACTTC
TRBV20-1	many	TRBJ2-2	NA	CSARDRPGPTGELFF	TGCAGTGCTAGAGACCGACCGGGACCCACCGGGGAGCTGTTTTTT
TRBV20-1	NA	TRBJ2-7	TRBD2	CSAGRELAGDGEQYF	TGCAGTGCTGGCAGGGAACTAGCGGGAGATGGCGAGCAGTACTTC
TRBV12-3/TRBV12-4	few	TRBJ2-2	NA	CASSLDRTVPELFF	TGTGCCAGCAGTTTAGACCGGACCGTACCGGAGCTGTTTTTT
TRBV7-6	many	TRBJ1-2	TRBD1	CASSSTGVGGYTF	TGTGCCAGCAGCTCGACAGGGGTTGGTGGCTACACCTTC
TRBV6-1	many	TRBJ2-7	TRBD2	CASPWGGRGSVEQYF	TGTGCCAGCCCTTGGGGGGGTCGGGGCTCGGTCGAGCAGTACTTC
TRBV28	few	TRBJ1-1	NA	CASSPDVERVNTEAFF	TGTGCCAGCAGCCCAGATGTGGAGCGCGTGAACACTGAAGCTTTCTTT
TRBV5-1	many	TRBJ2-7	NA	CASSLLQDEQYF	TGCGCCAGCAGCTTGCTCCAGGACGAGCAGTACTTC
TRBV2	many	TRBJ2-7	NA	CASREGGRQQYF	TGTGCCAGCAGGGAGGGGGGGCGCCAGCAGTACTTC
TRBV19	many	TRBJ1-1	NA	CASSMWGDFNTEAFF	TGTGCCAGTAGTATGTGGGGGGACTTCAACACTGAAGCTTTCTTT
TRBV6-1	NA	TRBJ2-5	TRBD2	CASTGGRVETQYF	TGTGCCAGCACGGGAGGGAGGGTGGAGACCCAGTACTTC
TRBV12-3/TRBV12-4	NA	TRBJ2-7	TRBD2	CASRTTSGNPTEQYF	TGTGCCAGCCGCACGACTAGCGGGAACCCTACTGAGCAGTACTTC